Shown below are 8 T cell receptor beta chains from a single sample sequenced in a study of CD8 T cells in Susac syndrome. Reverse transcription of about 0.45 to 1 ug RNA was carried out with random hexamers. In TCRdb, the immunoSEQ multiplex PCR reads were re-called with MiXCR into one record per CDR3 protein. The sample contains under 200,000 distinct CDR3 sequences, 90% to 95% of which appear only once. Sequencing used CD4+ T cells from PBMCs. The receptors come from a human donor in good health.

The J gene is TRBJ2-1, the V gene TRBV7-2; 12 bases line up with TRBD2. J was trimmed by 9 bases and V by 1 base; bases with no gene match: 7. The CDR3 length is 16 residues. Germline CDR1 is SGHTA and CDR2 is FQGNSA. CDR3 region: CASSLDASGGAGEQFF. DNA for the CDR3: TGTGCCAGCAGCTTAGACGCTAGCGGGGGGGCAGGTGAGCAGTTCTTC.

A single count supports this clonotype. The V and J genes are TRBV30 and TRBJ1-1; D gene ambiguous. Per germline, CDR1 GTSNPN and CDR2 SVGIG (reference sequence). V gave up 0 bases and J gave up 6 bases, with 11 bases separating them. The CDR3 extends over 13 amino acids. The CDR3 DNA sequence: TGTGCCTGGAGTGTACTCGGGATATCTGAAGCTTTCTTT. It encodes CAWSVLGISEAFF.

The rearrangement uses TRBV20-1 and TRBJ1-4; D not certain. The V end was cut by 3 bases, the J end by 6 bases, with 14 bases between. Germline CDR1 and CDR2: DFQATT and SNEGSKA (reference sequence). CDR3 length: 14 residues. Here the CDR3 reads CSASRRQLDEKLFF. In nucleotides, the CDR3 is TGCAGTGCTAGCCGGCGACAACTGGATGAAAAACTGTTTTTT.

The chain couples TRBV5-1 to TRBJ1-2, with 9 bases aligning to TRBD1. The trim removed 4 bases at V and 2 bases at J, leaving 3 bases unmatched. Germline CDR1 SGHRS, CDR2 YFSETQ. The CDR3 is 14 residues long. Written as DNA, the CDR3 is TGCGCCAGCAGCAGCGGGACAGGGAACTATGGCTACACCTTC. This encodes CASSSGTGNYGYTF.

V gene TRBV21-1 combines with J gene TRBJ1-4; no check of the table's D call, TRBD1, against the DNA was made. TRBV21-1 is an annotated pseudogene. CDR3 length equals 16 residues. This CDR3 reads CASSKHRDDLSGKLFF. The CDR3, as DNA: TGTGCCAGCAGCAAACACAGGGATGACCTGAGTGGAAAACTGTTTTTT.

J is TRBJ2-1 and V is TRBV6-2 or TRBV6-3; TRBD2 matches at 12 bases. CDR3 length equals 16 residues. Germline CDR1 reads MNHEY; CDR2 reads SVGEGT. With 4 bases clipped from V and 8 bases from J, the junction kept 9 bases outside the gene matches. The DNA of the CDR3 is TGTGCCAGCAGTTGGCCGCTAGCGGGGGGGCTGGATGAGCAGTTCTTC. It is translated as CASSWPLAGGLDEQFF.

The chain has TRBV5-1 and TRBJ2-1; 8 bases match TRBD1. Germline V gene sequence: CDR1 SGHRS, CDR2 YFSETQ. CDR3 length: 15 amino acids. Trimming cost V 1 base and J 7 bases; bases outside gene matches: 7. The CDR3 here is CASSLYGTGRNEQFF. The CDR3 bases are TGCGCCAGCAGCTTGTATGGGACAGGTCGAAATGAGCAGTTCTTC.

V is TRBV4-3 and J is TRBJ1-2; possibly TRBD1 for D (5 bases). V shed 1 base and J shed 3 bases, with 12 bases lying between them. Per germline, CDR1 LGHNA and CDR2 YSLEER. The CDR3 loop spans 15 amino acids. CDR3 protein: CASSQAAQGDYGYTF. The CDR3 DNA reads TGCGCCAGCAGCCAAGCGGCTCAAGGGGACTATGGCTACACCTTC.